This is a list of T cell receptor beta chains from one sample in a study of siplizumab effects on memory and regulatory T cells. Method: immunoSEQ multiplex PCR; TCRdb's copy keeps in-frame clones and lacks some. In the table there are 90,000 to 120,000 clones, roughly 93% of which are singletons. The sequenced material came from Tregs sorted from blood. Receptors originate from a human donor in good health. Each CDR3 is given with its conserved first and last residue. The D gene is left open where the match is weak. Clone sizes are given selectively: once, few, many, or a class where the clone is expanded.

clone_size	d_call	cdr3_length	j_call	v_call	cdr3_aa	cdr3_nt
.	.	13	TRBJ2-7	TRBV4-3	CASSLEPSYEQYF	TGCGCCAGCAGTCTAGAACCAAGCTACGAGCAGTACTTC
.	.	15	TRBJ2-7	TRBV7-3	CASSLSVRSSGEQYF	TGTGCCAGCAGCCTTAGTGTGAGGTCGTCGGGCGAGCAGTACTTC
once	.	14	TRBJ2-7	TRBV19	CASSIGEATYEQYF	TGTGCCAGTAGTATCGGTGAAGCTACCTACGAGCAGTACTTC
.	.	16	TRBJ1-1	TRBV5-1	CASSSGIPSMNTEAFF	TGCGCCAGCAGCTCCGGGATACCATCAATGAACACTGAAGCTTTCTTT
.	.	14	TRBJ2-2	TRBV7-3	CASSLTSAAGELFF	TGTGCCAGCAGCTTAACTTCTGCCGCCGGGGAGCTGTTTTTT
.	TRBD2	15	TRBJ2-2	TRBV6-1	CASSILAGNTGELFF	TGTGCCAGCAGTATCCTAGCGGGAAACACCGGGGAGCTGTTTTTT
.	.	17	TRBJ1-2	TRBV30	CAWSPHGFGHSNYGYTF	TGTGCCTGGAGTCCCCACGGTTTCGGGCACAGTAACTATGGCTACACCTTC
.	.	14	TRBJ1-1	TRBV6-6	CASSYWDRNTEAFF	TGTGCCAGCAGTTACTGGGATAGGAACACTGAAGCTTTCTTT
.	.	13	TRBJ1-3	TRBV29-1	CSVWWGQGNTIYF	TGCAGCGTTTGGTGGGGGCAAGGAAACACCATATATTTT
.	.	14	TRBJ2-7	TRBV7-3	CASSFGQGSSEQYF	TGTGCCAGCAGCTTCGGGCAGGGATCGTCCGAGCAGTACTTC